This T cell receptor beta chain was sequenced in a study of T cell responses to AZD1222 COVID-19 vaccine. Concerning this clone itself: Its matching antigen is unknown.

Generated by immunoSEQ multiplex PCR, the TCRdb table keeps only in-frame clones and is missing some. The table has 110,000 to 150,000 clones, roughly 92% seen once. Study-wide results and caveats: In all cases, repertoires were sampled only after the peak T cell response. Distributed over spike, vaccine-associated CD4 TCRs predominated at 160-218 and 743-854. A mostly white British donor set with more females was recruited, and clonal diversity was possibly underestimated.

The sample here was peripheral blood, taken on day 0 of AZD1222 vaccination. This clonotype was obtained from an adult in good health.

The CDR3 region has the DNA TGTGCCAGCAGTTTCGGATACAACTACGAGCAGTACTTC. It specifies CASSFGYNYEQYF. The chain combines TRBV28 with TRBJ2-7, with no clear D. Germline loops: CDR1 MDHEN, CDR2 SYDVKM. V was cut by 3 bases and J by 3 bases, with 9 bases left in between. This CDR3 has 13 amino acids.